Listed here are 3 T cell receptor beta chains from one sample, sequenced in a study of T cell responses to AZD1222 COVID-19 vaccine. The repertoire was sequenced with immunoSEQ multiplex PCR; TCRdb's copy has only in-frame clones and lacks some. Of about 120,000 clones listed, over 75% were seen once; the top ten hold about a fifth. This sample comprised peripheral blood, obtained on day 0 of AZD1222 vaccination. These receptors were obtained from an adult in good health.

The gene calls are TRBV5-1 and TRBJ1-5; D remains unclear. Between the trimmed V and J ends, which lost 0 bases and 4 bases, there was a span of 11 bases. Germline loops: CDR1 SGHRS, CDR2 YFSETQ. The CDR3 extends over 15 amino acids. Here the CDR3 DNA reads TGCGCCAGCAGCTTGGCCGACGGGCCAAATCAGCCCCAGCATTTT. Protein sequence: CASSLADGPNQPQHF.

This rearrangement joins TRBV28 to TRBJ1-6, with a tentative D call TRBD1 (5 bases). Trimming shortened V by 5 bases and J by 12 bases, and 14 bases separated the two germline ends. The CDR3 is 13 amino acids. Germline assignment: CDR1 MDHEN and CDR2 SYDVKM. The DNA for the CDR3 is TGTGCCAGCAGTCCTGGGGACCACGGACCCCTCCACTTT. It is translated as CASSPGDHGPLHF.

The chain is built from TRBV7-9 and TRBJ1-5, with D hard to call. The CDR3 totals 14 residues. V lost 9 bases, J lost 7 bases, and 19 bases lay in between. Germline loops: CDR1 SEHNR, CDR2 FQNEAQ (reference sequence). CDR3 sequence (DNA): TGTGCCAGTTCAAAGGGTCTGGAACACCAGCCCCAGCATTTT. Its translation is CASSKGLEHQPQHF.